This TCR beta chain is drawn from a study of neurological immune-mediated disorders. General study results and limits: Levels of TCR clonal expansion peaked in HTLV-1-associated myelopathy and reached their lowest in multiple sclerosis, under those of healthy controls.

The germline V gene encodes CDR1 LGHNA and CDR2 YSLEER. This CDR3 spans 15 amino acids. V lost 4 bases, J lost 5 bases, and 7 bases stayed unmatched. The output of every sequencing run exceeded 200 million TCR-beta sequences, derived from 15-18 subjects. TCRdb itself ran the 5' RACE reads through MiXCR, one entry per CDR3 protein. In the table there are roughly 30,000 distinct CDR3 sequences, approximately 5.4% of which are singletons. A remark on this clonotype: Antigen: not known.

The genes are TRBV4-3 and TRBJ2-5; 10 positions match TRBD2. The sample consisted of CD4+ T cells from blood. This TCR was recovered from a woman aged 45-60 years in good health. CDR3 nucleotide sequence: TGCGCCAGCAGCCCCGAACTAGCGGGAAGGGAGACCCAGTACTTC. Residues: CASSPELAGRETQYF.